The 23 T cell receptor beta chains below all came from one sample that was sequenced in a study of blood T cell repertoires in COVID-19. The assay was immunoSEQ multiplex PCR, and TCRdb's table has in-frame clones only and misses some. The table has approximately 85,000 clones, approximately 86% seen once. Input material: peripheral blood. The receptor source for this set is a woman over 75 in a cohort sampled during active or convalescent COVID-19.

This clone was found a few times. The chain recombines TRBV24-1 with TRBJ2-3, with 10 bases lining up with TRBD2. CDR1 and CDR2 from the germline V gene are KGHDR and SFDVKD. The CDR3 extends over 16 amino acids. V shed 4 bases and J 2 bases; nucleotides not matched to a gene: 5. CDR3 region: CATSEGTSEFTDTQYF. CDR3 nucleotide sequence: TGTGCCACCAGTGAAGGGACTAGCGAGTTCACAGATACGCAGTATTTT.

This rearrangement joins TRBV24-1 to TRBJ1-5, with D hard to call. Per the germline V gene, CDR1 is KGHDR and CDR2 is SFDVKD. V was trimmed by 4 bases and J by 4 bases, leaving 4 bases between them. The CDR3 runs to 12 residues. The CDR3 coding sequence is TGTGCCACCAGTGAGCAGAATCAGCCCCAGCATTTT. Residues: CATSEQNQPQHF.

The chain is built from TRBV27 and TRBJ1-6, with D possibly matching TRBD1 (5 bases). The germline V gene encodes CDR1 MNHEY and CDR2 SMNVEV (reference sequence). This CDR3 is built from 13 residues. V lost 5 bases to trimming and J lost 10 bases, with 12 bases between them. For the CDR3, the DNA is TGTGCCAGCAGTATAGACAGAGTGTCACCCCTCCACTTT. It is translated as CASSIDRVSPLHF.

The sample holds one count of this clone. V gene TRBV5-1 combines with J gene TRBJ2-3; 14 positions agree with TRBD2. The CDR3 is 18 amino acids. Trimming removed 0 bases from V and 1 base from J; junction bases left unmatched: 4. Germline V gene sequence: CDR1 SGHRS, CDR2 YFSETQ. Here the CDR3 reads CASSLGTSGRSGTDTQYF. The CDR3 coding sequence is TGCGCCAGCAGCTTGGGGACTAGCGGGAGGTCGGGCACAGATACGCAGTATTTT.

This chain links TRBV10-3 with TRBJ1-2; possibly TRBD1 for D (5 bases). The V end was cut by 1 base, the J end by 8 bases, with 14 bases between. This CDR3 has 14 amino acids. Per germline, CDR1 ENHRY and CDR2 SYGVKD. The CDR3 loop is CAISEFEGRDGYTF. The CDR3 DNA reads TGTGCCATCAGTGAGTTTGAGGGGCGGGACGGCTACACCTTC.

This chain uses TRBV24-1 with TRBJ2-2, with 8 bases matching TRBD2. Per germline, CDR1 KGHDR and CDR2 SFDVKD. V trimming: 3 bases; J trimming: 0 bases; junction bases outside the gene matches: 2. CDR3 length equals 16 residues. This CDR3 reads CATSDTGRANTGELFF. In nucleotides, the CDR3 is TGTGCCACCAGTGATACCGGGAGGGCGAACACCGGGGAGCTGTTTTTT.

The chain links TRBV27 to TRBJ1-5, with D possibly TRBD1 on 5 matching bases. Deletions cut 5 bases from V and 15 bases from J, with 17 bases between. The germline CDR1 and CDR2 sequences are MNHEY and SMNVEV (reference sequence). The length of the CDR3 is 12 residues. CDR3 sequence reads: CASSPSAGSLHF. The CDR3 nucleotides are TGTGCCAGCAGTCCCTCGGCAGGGTCGTTGCATTTT.

The V gene is TRBV20-1, the J gene TRBJ1-2, with TRBD1 as a possible D gene (6 bases). The length of the CDR3 is 11 residues. The germline V and J ends were trimmed by 2 bases and 14 bases, with 15 bases remaining between them. CDR1 is DFQATT and CDR2 is SNEGSKA in the germline V gene (reference sequence). The CDR3 region is CSARPPGGWTF. CDR3 in DNA: TGCAGTGCTAGACCCCCGGGGGGCTGGACCTTC.

The CDR3 nucleotides are TGCGCCAGCAGCCAAGATGACACACAAGAGACCCAGTACTTC. Encoded protein: CASSQDDTQETQYF. This sequence joins TRBV4-1 and TRBJ2-5; no firm D call. This CDR3 contains 14 residues. Germline V CDR1 and CDR2: MGHRA, YSYEKL. The V end lost 0 bases, the J end lost 2 bases, and 7 bases lay between the germline ends.

The chain couples TRBV7-9 to TRBJ1-6; D remains unclear. Trimming removed 2 bases from V and 9 bases from J, with 14 bases in between. Per the germline V gene, CDR1 is SEHNR and CDR2 is FQNEAQ (reference sequence). CDR3 size: 15 residues. CDR3 in amino acids: CASSLPTDSSSPLHF. For the CDR3, the DNA is TGTGCCAGCAGCTTACCAACGGACTCGAGTTCACCCCTCCACTTT.

The chain joins TRBV14 to TRBJ1-2; the D gene is possibly TRBD1 (6 bases). V was clipped by 2 bases and J by 8 bases, with 12 bases between them. This CDR3 has 13 amino acids. The germline gives CDR1 SGHDN, CDR2 FVKESK. This CDR3 is CASSQIRGRGYTF. The DNA for the CDR3 is TGTGCCAGCAGCCAAATCAGGGGTCGGGGCTACACCTTC.

In this sample, this clone turned up once. The V gene is TRBV28, the J gene TRBJ1-4, with 9 bases that match TRBD1. After removal of 7 bases from V and 7 bases from J, the junction contained 10 bases not matched to a gene. Germline CDR1 is MDHEN and CDR2 is SYDVKM. The CDR3 contains 15 residues. The CDR3 is CASTETGGIIEKLFF. The CDR3 DNA follows: TGTGCCAGCACCGAAACAGGGGGCATTATTGAAAAACTGTTTTTT.

The rearrangement joins TRBV29-1 to TRBJ1-3; D is undetermined. V was cut by 7 bases and J by 10 bases, with 17 bases left in between. The CDR3 spans 12 residues. CDR1 is SQVTM, CDR2 ANQGSEA, per germline. The CDR3 region has the DNA TGCAGCGGGTTCACTTCCGCGGGGACCATATATTTT. Its protein product is CSGFTSAGTIYF.

The chain is built from TRBV11-3 and TRBJ1-1, with D possibly TRBD1 on 5 matching bases. Germline CDR1 is SGHNT and CDR2 is YENEEA. V lost 5 bases to trimming and J lost 14 bases, with 24 bases between them. CDR3 length: 14 residues. The CDR3 here is CASSGGGSPTQSFF. CDR3 in DNA: TGTGCCAGCAGCGGGGGGGGGAGCCCCACACAATCCTTCTTT.

V gene TRBV10-1 combines with J gene TRBJ2-1; D perhaps matches TRBD1 (5 bases). The CDR3 has 16 residues. The germline CDR1 and CDR2 sequences are WNHNN and SYGVQD (reference sequence). The V gene lost 7 bases and the J gene lost 3 bases, with 19 bases spanning the gap. The CDR3 region is CASKGLRQGRYNEQFF. The CDR3 nucleotides are TGCGCCAGCAAGGGATTACGGCAGGGCCGCTACAATGAGCAGTTCTTC.

The chain carries TRBV15 and TRBJ1-5; the match to TRBD1 covers 10 bases. In germline, CDR1 is LNHNV, CDR2 YYDKDF (reference sequence). There are 15 residues in the CDR3. J lost 4 bases, V lost 5 bases, and 5 bases had no gene match. CDR3 sequence reads: CATSRTGGPNQPQHF. The CDR3 DNA reads as TGTGCCACCAGCCGGACAGGGGGTCCGAATCAGCCCCAGCATTTT.

The rearrangement links TRBV28 to TRBJ1-2, with 8 positions matching TRBD1. The V gene end was trimmed by 2 bases and the J gene end by 3 bases; junction bases not matched to a gene: 8. Germline V gene lookup returns CDR1 MDHEN and CDR2 SYDVKM. CDR3 length: 16 residues. The CDR3 sequence: CASSLPGGGFYYGYTF. CDR3 DNA: TGTGCCAGCAGTTTACCAGGGGGCGGTTTTTACTATGGCTACACCTTC.

DNA for the CDR3: TGTGCCTGGAGTGTACTGGGGGGGAATGAGCAGTTCTTC. It yields the protein CAWSVLGGNEQFF. J is TRBJ2-1 and V is TRBV30, with 7 positions matching TRBD2. Germline assignment: CDR1 GTSNPN and CDR2 SVGIG (reference sequence). This CDR3 has 13 residues. J lost 7 bases, V lost 0 bases, and 3 bases had no gene match.

V usage is TRBV5-1 and J usage is TRBJ2-5; no clear D gene. Germline CDR1 SGHRS, CDR2 YFSETQ. The length of the CDR3 is 12 residues. V shed 1 base and J shed 1 base, with 2 bases lying between them. CDR3 bases: TGCGCCAGCAGCTTGCTCCAAGAGACCCAGTACTTC. Translating gives CASSLLQETQYF.

The chain has TRBV30 and TRBJ2-3; 7 bases are shared with TRBD2. The CDR3 loop spans 13 amino acids. V dropped 0 bases and J dropped 3; count of bases not matched to a gene: 0. Germline V gene data show CDR1 as GTSNPN and CDR2 as SVGIG (reference sequence). Here the CDR3 reads CAWSVGGTDTQYF. The CDR3 DNA reads as TGTGCCTGGAGTGTCGGGGGGACAGATACGCAGTATTTT.

The gene calls are TRBV12-5 and TRBJ2-7; 8 nucleotides match TRBD1. With V trimmed by 6 bases and J by 6 bases, 7 bases remained unmatched. CDR3 length: 13 residues. Germline CDR1 and CDR2: LGHNT and FRNRAP. The chain's CDR3 is CASGLTGVAEQYV. The CDR3 nucleotides read TGTGCTAGTGGCTTGACAGGGGTCGCCGAGCAGTACGTC.

V gene TRBV7-6 combines with J gene TRBJ2-1; 11 bases match TRBD2. CDR3 length: 22 amino acids. The V and J ends lost 4 bases and 0 bases, in that order; junction bases with no gene match: 20. Looked up from germline, CDR1 is SGHVS and CDR2 is FNYEAQ. The CDR3 loop is CASSWEDDSGTSGTGSYNEQFF. The CDR3 DNA reads as TGTGCCAGCAGCTGGGAGGACGACTCCGGGACTAGCGGAACAGGCTCCTACAATGAGCAGTTCTTC.

The J gene is TRBJ1-6, the V gene TRBV30; D is possibly TRBD1 (5 bases). Trimming left V 0 bases short and J 2 bases short, with 14 bases between. CDR1 is GTSNPN and CDR2 is SVGIG in the germline V gene (reference sequence). The CDR3 is 17 residues long. This CDR3 reads CAWSVPDTRPYNSPLHF. DNA for the CDR3: TGTGCCTGGAGTGTACCGGACACCAGACCCTATAATTCACCCCTCCACTTT.